Only a few counts were recorded for the clone carrying this T cell receptor (beta chain). What it recognizes is unknown. The data originate from a study of T cell clonality in common variable immunodeficiency. Donors gave roughly 4.5 to 8 ml heparinized peripheral whole blood. Broader study findings: Fewer deletions and N-nucleotide insertions were reportedly seen in common variable immunodeficiency TCR beta sequences. Fewer TCRbeta clones were shared among CVID subjects than controls.

Equal genomic DNA amounts from CVID and control samples were sequenced. Measured with immunoSEQ multiplex PCR; TCRdb has only the in-frame clones, and not every one. Captured here are approximately 37,000 clones, none seen once; the top ten comprise about 3.6%. The clonotype originates from a person aged 18 to 75 in good health. Sequenced: peripheral blood mononuclear cells.

CDR3 DNA (partial): TGTGCCAGCAGTGTGGTACAGGGTAACACCGGGGAG. This translates into CASSVVQGNTGE. The whole CDR3 protein reads CASSVVQGNTGELFF. This chain joins TRBV6-1 and TRBJ2-2, with D possibly matching TRBD1 (6 bases). Coverage ceases 3 residues before the CDR3 finishes, and the germline J gene fills in the end. Germline-derived CDR1 and CDR2 are MNHNS and SASEGT. Deletions cut 4 bases from V and 2 bases from J, with 11 bases between. CDR3 length: 15 amino acids.